A selection of T cell receptor beta chains follows, all from one sample in a study of blood T cell repertoires in COVID-19. Some clones are missing from TCRdb's copy, which holds only in-frame ones; the method was immunoSEQ multiplex PCR. This sample has 210,000 or so clones, with around 81% found just once. Material: PBMCs or T cells enriched from blood (not recorded which). Source of these receptors: a woman between 45 and 65 years old with acute COVID-19. Each CDR3 is given with its conserved first and last residue. The order of the fields is D gene, clone size, V gene, J gene, CDR3 protein, CDR3 DNA. The D gene is left open where the match is weak. Size tells how often a clone was seen (once, few, many) or the class of an expanded clone, and some rows leave it out.

D gene: TRBD2
clone size: -
V gene: TRBV5-1
J gene: TRBJ2-3
CDR3 protein: CASSGGASGGTDTQYF
CDR3 DNA: TGCGCCAGCAGCGGCGGGGCTAGCGGGGGCACAGATACGCAGTATTTT

D gene: TRBD1
clone size: -
V gene: TRBV18
J gene: TRBJ1-2
CDR3 protein: CASSPRTGPYTF
CDR3 DNA: TGTGCCAGCTCACCACGGACAGGGCCGTACACCTTC

D gene: TRBD2
clone size: -
V gene: TRBV3-1/TRBV3-2
J gene: TRBJ2-7
CDR3 protein: CASSDPGTSRSYEQYF
CDR3 DNA: TGTGCCAGCAGCGACCCGGGGACTAGCCGTTCCTACGAGCAGTACTTC

D gene: -
clone size: few
V gene: TRBV28
J gene: TRBJ1-6
CDR3 protein: CASSRGYNSPLHF
CDR3 DNA: TGTGCCAGCAGCAGAGGTTATAATTCACCCCTCCACTTT

D gene: -
clone size: once
V gene: TRBV7-9
J gene: TRBJ2-2
CDR3 protein: CASVGGANTGELFF
CDR3 DNA: TGTGCCAGCGTGGGTGGAGCGAACACCGGGGAGCTGTTTTTT

D gene: -
clone size: -
V gene: TRBV28
J gene: TRBJ1-1
CDR3 protein: CASRPHDDSNTEAFF
CDR3 DNA: TGTGCCAGCAGACCTCATGATGACAGTAACACTGAAGCTTTCTTT

D gene: TRBD1
clone size: -
V gene: TRBV12-5
J gene: TRBJ2-7
CDR3 protein: CASGLRTGVVYEQYF
CDR3 DNA: TGTGCTAGTGGTTTGCGGACAGGGGTCGTCTACGAGCAGTACTTC

D gene: -
clone size: -
V gene: TRBV28
J gene: TRBJ1-6
CDR3 protein: CASSPYAAFGSPLHF
CDR3 DNA: TGTGCCAGCAGTCCCTATGCGGCCTTCGGTTCACCCCTCCACTTT

D gene: TRBD1
clone size: -
V gene: TRBV5-8
J gene: TRBJ1-5
CDR3 protein: CASSLGTGNQPQHF
CDR3 DNA: TGTGCCAGCAGCTTAGGGACAGGTAATCAGCCCCAGCATTTT

D gene: -
clone size: -
V gene: TRBV12-5
J gene: TRBJ2-7
CDR3 protein: CASGLTYRGWEQYF
CDR3 DNA: TGTGCTAGTGGCCTAACCTATAGAGGCTGGGAGCAGTACTTC

D gene: TRBD2
clone size: -
V gene: TRBV7-9
J gene: TRBJ2-1
CDR3 protein: CASSPRGTSGGAYNEQFF
CDR3 DNA: TGTGCCAGCAGCCCAAGAGGGACTAGCGGGGGGGCCTACAATGAGCAGTTCTTC

D gene: -
clone size: -
V gene: TRBV4-1
J gene: TRBJ2-3
CDR3 protein: CASSSQWGGTDTQYF
CDR3 DNA: TGCGCCAGCAGCTCCCAGTGGGGGGGCACAGATACGCAGTATTTT

D gene: -
clone size: -
V gene: TRBV13
J gene: TRBJ2-3
CDR3 protein: CASSRTDLKSRFTDTQYF
CDR3 DNA: TGTGCCAGCAGTCGTACAGATTTGAAGAGTCGTTTCACAGATACGCAGTATTTT

D gene: -
clone size: -
V gene: TRBV29-1
J gene: TRBJ1-2
CDR3 protein: CSVSSNYGYTF
CDR3 DNA: TGCAGCGTTTCCTCGAACTATGGCTACACCTTC

D gene: -
clone size: -
V gene: TRBV19
J gene: TRBJ1-1
CDR3 protein: CASSIGSSMNTEAFF
CDR3 DNA: TGTGCCAGTAGTATAGGGTCGAGTATGAACACTGAAGCTTTCTTT

D gene: TRBD1
clone size: -
V gene: TRBV7-9
J gene: TRBJ2-1
CDR3 protein: CASSPLGTGGGLYNEQFF
CDR3 DNA: TGTGCCAGCAGCCCCCTGGGAACAGGGGGAGGATTATACAATGAGCAGTTCTTC

D gene: -
clone size: -
V gene: TRBV6-2/TRBV6-3
J gene: TRBJ1-1
CDR3 protein: CASSFRFTEAFF
CDR3 DNA: TGTGCCAGCAGTTTTCGGTTTACTGAAGCTTTCTTT

D gene: TRBD2
clone size: -
V gene: TRBV4-1
J gene: TRBJ2-1
CDR3 protein: CASSLGSIRGAYNEQFF
CDR3 DNA: TGCGCCAGCAGCCTCGGAAGCATCCGGGGGGCCTACAATGAGCAGTTCTTC

D gene: -
clone size: -
V gene: TRBV27
J gene: TRBJ1-2
CDR3 protein: CASSDGTLLYGYTF
CDR3 DNA: TGTGCCAGCAGTGACGGGACTCTTCTCTATGGCTACACCTTC

D gene: TRBD1
clone size: once
V gene: TRBV7-8
J gene: TRBJ1-6
CDR3 protein: CASSLDIRQGRGKMGDSPLHF
CDR3 DNA: TGTGCCAGCAGCTTAGATATACGACAGGGTAGAGGAAAAATGGGGGATTCACCCCTCCACTTT

D gene: -
clone size: -
V gene: TRBV4-3
J gene: TRBJ2-5
CDR3 protein: CASSQDPGSRETQYF
CDR3 DNA: TGCGCCAGCAGCCAAGACCCGGGTTCGCGGGAGACCCAGTACTTC

D gene: TRBD1
clone size: -
V gene: TRBV25-1
J gene: TRBJ1-5
CDR3 protein: CASGQGNQPQHF
CDR3 DNA: TGTGCCAGCGGACAGGGGAATCAGCCCCAGCATTTT

D gene: -
clone size: -
V gene: TRBV21-1
J gene: TRBJ2-4
CDR3 protein: CASSKRSEAEKNIQYF
CDR3 DNA: TGTGCCAGCAGCAAGCGGAGCGAAGCGGAAAAAAACATTCAGTACTTC

D gene: -
clone size: -
V gene: TRBV29-1
J gene: TRBJ1-2
CDR3 protein: CSVAGQSSYGYTF
CDR3 DNA: TGCAGCGTCGCCGGACAGTCTTCCTATGGCTACACCTTC

D gene: TRBD1
clone size: -
V gene: TRBV27
J gene: TRBJ1-1
CDR3 protein: CASSQTGGNTEAFF
CDR3 DNA: TGTGCCAGCAGTCAGACAGGGGGGAACACTGAAGCTTTCTTT

D gene: -
clone size: -
V gene: TRBV4-3
J gene: TRBJ2-3
CDR3 protein: CASSHGVGGTDTQYF
CDR3 DNA: TGCGCCAGCAGCCATGGGGTCGGGGGCACAGATACGCAGTATTTT

D gene: -
clone size: -
V gene: TRBV6-5
J gene: TRBJ1-1
CDR3 protein: CASSSDPGTEAFF
CDR3 DNA: TGTGCCAGCAGCTCCGACCCGGGCACTGAAGCTTTCTTT

D gene: TRBD1
clone size: -
V gene: TRBV18
J gene: TRBJ1-2
CDR3 protein: CASSQETGTGADGYTF
CDR3 DNA: TGTGCCAGCTCACAAGAAACCGGGACAGGGGCGGATGGCTACACCTTC